Presented here are 26 T cell receptor beta chains from one specimen sequenced in a study of shared clonotypes between healthy human individuals. Sequencing used immunoSEQ multiplex PCR; TCRdb keeps in-frame clones, though not all of them. The data contain roughly 110,000 clones, 55% to 80% of them seen just once; the ten biggest clones take up 20% to 25%. Source material: memory CD8+ T cells sorted from blood. Indicated subset: CD45RO+ cells pooled with CCR7-negative TemRA cells. The receptor source for this set is a woman in her thirties in good health.

The V gene is TRBV15, the J gene TRBJ2-6; 7 nucleotides agree with TRBD1. Trimming cost V 5 bases and J 0 bases; bases outside gene matches: 7. Germline V CDR1 and CDR2: LNHNV, YYDKDF (reference sequence). The CDR3 is 17 amino acids. The DNA of the CDR3 is TGTGCCACCAGCGGGGACAGTTCCTACTCTGGGGCCAACGTCCTGACTTTC. Translated: CATSGDSSYSGANVLTF. The complete variable domain, with remaining parts taken from reference TRBV15 and TRBJ2-6, reads DAMVIQNPRYQVTQFGKPVTLSCSQTLNHNVMYWYQQKSSQAPKLLFHYYDKDFNNEADTPDNFQSRRPNTSFCFLDIRSPGLGDTAMYLCATSGDSSYSGANVLTFGAGSRLTVL.

The CDR3 region is CASSLEGGNYGYTF. For the CDR3, the DNA is TGTGCCAGCAGCTTGGAGGGGGGAAACTATGGCTACACCTTC. This chain connects TRBV5-4 to TRBJ1-2, with D tentatively TRBD1 (6 bases). Trimming shortened V by 0 bases and J by 2 bases, and 8 bases separated the two germline ends. Per germline, CDR1 SGHNT and CDR2 YYREEE (reference sequence). The CDR3 is made up of 14 amino acids.

About this clone itself: A read error may produce the germline difference seen at one junction end. The rearrangement joins TRBV7-2 to TRBJ1-2; D gene unclear. This CDR3 spans 15 amino acids. Germline V gene lookup returns CDR1 SGHTA and CDR2 FQGNSA. The CDR3 is CASSAPFRDGKTYGF. The DNA for the CDR3 is TGTGCCAGCAGCGCGCCTTTCAGAGACGGAAAGACCTATGGCTTC.

The V gene is TRBV28, the J gene TRBJ2-3; possibly TRBD2 for D (5 bases). The CDR3 runs 14 residues. The germline V gene encodes CDR1 MDHEN and CDR2 SYDVKM. Trimming removed 7 bases at V and 2 bases at J, with 13 bases between. The CDR3 reads CASTLDLATDTQYF. As DNA, the CDR3 is TGTGCCAGCACCCTGGACTTAGCCACAGATACGCAGTATTTT.

This clone was counted a few times. This chain links TRBV7-9 with TRBJ2-1; D is possibly TRBD2 (5 bases). CDR1 is SEHNR and CDR2 is FQNEAQ in the germline V gene (reference sequence). The CDR3 runs 14 residues. V was shortened by 2 bases and J by 5 bases, with 10 bases between the two germline ends. The CDR3 sequence: CASSLLGVDNEQFF. CDR3 in DNA: TGTGCCAGCAGCTTACTCGGGGTTGACAATGAGCAGTTCTTC.

This chain joins TRBV2 and TRBJ2-7, with 11 nucleotides matching TRBD2. The V segment lost 0 bases and the J segment 5 bases; nucleotides outside the gene matches: 6. Germline CDR1 reads SNHLY; CDR2 reads FYNNEI. The CDR3 length is 16 residues. The CDR3 here is CASSEALAGGLNEQYF. Here the CDR3 DNA reads TGTGCCAGCAGTGAAGCGCTAGCGGGAGGTCTCAACGAGCAGTACTTC. The full variable domain, with the rest looked up from reference TRBV2 and TRBJ2-7, is EPEVTQTPSHQVTQMGQEVILRCVPISNHLYFYWYRQILGQKVEFLVSFYNNEISEKSEIFDDQFSVERPDGSNFTLKIRSTKLEDSAMYFCASSEALAGGLNEQYFGPGTRLTVT.

The rearrangement links TRBV25-1 to TRBJ2-2; D call uncertain. This CDR3 contains 13 residues. Germline CDR1 is MGHDK and CDR2 is SYGVNS. V lost 2 bases to trimming and J lost 9 bases, with 10 bases between them. CDR3 region: CASSEAGLRELFF. CDR3 bases: TGTGCCAGCAGTGAAGCCGGGTTACGGGAGCTGTTTTTT.

The chain employs TRBV13 and TRBJ2-3; 8 bases map to TRBD2. The ends lost 4 bases at V and 0 bases at J; junction bases unmatched: 9. Looked up from germline, CDR1 is PRHDT and CDR2 is FYEKMQ (reference sequence). This CDR3 spans 17 amino acids. The CDR3 loop is CASSWRGSGISTDTQYF. The CDR3 DNA reads TGTGCCAGCAGCTGGCGGGGTAGCGGGATTAGCACAGATACGCAGTATTTT. Looking up the rest from reference TRBV13 and TRBJ2-3 gives the full variable domain: AAGVIQSPRHLIKEKRETATLKCYPIPRHDTVYWYQQGPGQDPQFLISFYEKMQSDKGSIPDRFSAQQFSDYHSELNMSSLELGDSALYFCASSWRGSGISTDTQYFGPGTRLTVL.

This clone is a singleton in its sample. This chain links TRBV7-9 with TRBJ2-1; 10 bases are a match to TRBD2. The CDR3 is made up of 16 amino acids. Trimming took 5 bases from V and 8 from J; bases not matched to a gene: 12. Germline V gene data show CDR1 as SEHNR and CDR2 as FQNEAQ (reference sequence). The CDR3 here is CASSRTLSGRLDEQFF. Written as DNA, the CDR3 is TGTGCCAGCAGCCGGACCCTTAGCGGGAGGCTGGATGAGCAGTTCTTC.

This chain joins TRBV27 and TRBJ1-5, with a tentative D call TRBD1 (5 bases). Germline V gene lookup returns CDR1 MNHEY and CDR2 SMNVEV (reference sequence). The CDR3 totals 14 residues. V was shortened by 8 bases and J by 2 bases, with 13 bases between the two germline ends. CDR3: CASGGGEGNQPQHF. CDR3 bases: TGTGCCAGCGGGGGGGGTGAGGGCAATCAGCCCCAGCATTTT.

V usage is TRBV13 and J usage is TRBJ2-3; possible D gene TRBD1, 6 bases. Looked up from germline, CDR1 is PRHDT and CDR2 is FYEKMQ (reference sequence). V was cut by 6 bases and J by 5 bases, with 12 bases left in between. This CDR3 has 13 residues. The CDR3 loop is CASSEARGDTQYF. The DNA of the CDR3 is TGTGCCAGCAGTGAAGCCAGGGGAGATACGCAGTATTTT.

This rearrangement joins TRBV4-2 to TRBJ1-2; D is ambiguous. V lost 5 bases, J lost 0 bases, and 13 bases lay in between. Germline loops: CDR1 LGHNA, CDR2 YNFKEQ. This CDR3 contains 15 residues. CDR3 bases: TGTGCCAGCAGCTCCCGAGAGGCAGCTAACTATGGCTACACCTTC. It codes for CASSSREAANYGYTF.

The rearrangement links TRBV28 to TRBJ2-1, with a tentative D call TRBD2 (9 bases). The CDR3 loop spans 18 amino acids. V was clipped by 5 bases and J by 1 base, with 21 bases between them. Germline V CDR1 and CDR2: MDHEN, SYDVKM. The CDR3 DNA sequence: TGTGCCAGCAGTCCAGGGGGCGGGAGGGCCGTGTCCTACAATGAGCAGTTCTTC. It translates to CASSPGGGRAVSYNEQFF.

The chain employs TRBV6-6 and TRBJ1-5; D is undetermined. CDR1 MNHNY and CDR2 SVGAGI come from the germline V gene (reference sequence). The CDR3 length is 14 residues. The ends were cut back, 5 bases at V and 0 bases at J, with 8 bases in the middle. The CDR3 region is CASSPHSSNQPQHF. CDR3 sequence (DNA): TGTGCCAGCAGTCCCCACAGTAGCAATCAGCCCCAGCATTTT.

J is TRBJ2-7 and V is TRBV27; 8 bases fit TRBD1. CDR1 and CDR2 (germline): MNHEY, SMNVEV (reference sequence). There are 14 residues in the CDR3. The junction had 5 bases not matched to a gene; V was cut back by 5 bases and J by 2 bases. The DNA for the CDR3 is TGTGCCAGCAGTCCGACAGGGGAGACCTACGAGCAGTACTTC. Translating it yields CASSPTGETYEQYF.

The V call is TRBV7-2, the J call TRBJ2-3, with 11 bases matching TRBD2. Per the germline V gene, CDR1 is SGHTA and CDR2 is FQGNSA. V lost 4 bases to trimming and J lost 6 bases; unmatched junction nucleotides: 12. The CDR3 is 17 residues long. The CDR3 protein is CASSSLLTSGGRDTQYF. DNA of the CDR3: TGTGCCAGCAGCTCCCTACTAACTAGCGGGGGTAGGGATACGCAGTATTTT.

The chain carries TRBV5-1 and TRBJ1-4; D is unresolved. The CDR3 contains 16 residues. Germline CDR1 SGHRS, CDR2 YFSETQ. V lost 1 base and J lost 7, with 17 bases in between. CDR3 DNA: TGCGCCAGCAGCTTGCGGGCACCGACCCGGGGTGAAAAACTGTTTTTT. Residues: CASSLRAPTRGEKLFF.

The CDR3: CASSQYGAGQVRLSTEAFF. The CDR3 DNA reads as TGCGCCAGCAGCCAATACGGCGCGGGACAGGTACGGCTGAGCACTGAAGCTTTCTTT. The J gene is TRBJ1-1, the V gene TRBV4-1; TRBD1 matches 8 bases. This CDR3 spans 19 amino acids. Germline V CDR1 and CDR2: MGHRA, YSYEKL. Losses at the gene ends were 2 bases for V and 4 bases for J; bases not matched to a gene: 18.

This clone was seen a handful of times. This chain uses TRBV25-1 with TRBJ2-7, with D tentatively TRBD2 (6 bases). Germline CDR1 is MGHDK and CDR2 is SYGVNS. The CDR3 runs 14 residues. The ends were cut back, 5 bases at V and 1 base at J, with 12 bases in the middle. As DNA, the CDR3 is TGTGCCAGCAGTAACGGAGGGGCTTCCTACGAGCAGTACTTC. Protein: CASSNGGASYEQYF.

The CDR3 DNA reads TGTGCCAGCAGCTTCGTCCTGGGTGATGGCATCTCTGAAGCTTTCTTT. This encodes CASSFVLGDGISEAFF. V and J are TRBV7-6 and TRBJ1-1; D is undetermined. V was shortened by 3 bases and J by 6 bases, with 20 bases between the two germline ends. Germline CDR1 SGHVS, CDR2 FNYEAQ. The CDR3 is made up of 16 amino acids.

This clone was observed a handful of times. The rearrangement uses TRBV27 and TRBJ1-2; 7 bases match TRBD1. This CDR3 region has 17 residues. The V and J ends lost 5 bases and 8 bases, in that order; junction bases with no gene match: 20. Germline values: CDR1 MNHEY, CDR2 SMNVEV (reference sequence). CDR3 sequence: CASSEITGQASSIGYTF. The DNA for the CDR3 is TGTGCCAGCAGTGAAATTACCGGACAGGCTTCCTCTATAGGCTACACCTTC.

The rearrangement joins TRBV30 to TRBJ1-5; D remains unclear. CDR1 and CDR2 from the germline V gene are GTSNPN and SVGIG (reference sequence). Trimming cost V 3 bases and J 5 bases, with 11 bases left between them. The CDR3 is 13 residues long. The CDR3 DNA reads as TGTGCCTGGAGCGTAGGTTATCATCAGCCCCAGCATTTT. Residues: CAWSVGYHQPQHF.

The chain carries TRBV18 and TRBJ1-2; TRBD1 is a possible D gene (6 bases). This CDR3 region has 15 residues. V lost 6 bases and J lost 4, with 18 bases in between. The V gene's germline CDR1 is KGHSH and CDR2 LQKENI. In nucleotides, the CDR3 is TGTGCCAGCTCGCATACGGACAGTTGGGGCTATGGCTACACCTTC. It specifies CASSHTDSWGYGYTF.

The J gene is TRBJ1-2, the V gene TRBV28, with 7 bases matching TRBD1. The V gene end was trimmed by 4 bases and the J gene end by 3 bases; junction bases not matched to a gene: 8. The CDR3 is 15 amino acids. Germline CDR1 MDHEN, CDR2 SYDVKM. CDR3 sequence: CASSSWTGFHYGYTF. The DNA for the CDR3 is TGTGCCAGCAGTTCGTGGACAGGATTTCACTATGGCTACACCTTC.

The DNA of the CDR3 is TGCGCCAGCAGTGACCCGGGACAGGTAAGCTCTGGGGCCAACGTCCTGACTTTC. The encoded protein is CASSDPGQVSSGANVLTF. This chain uses TRBV10-1 with TRBJ2-6; 8 bases are a match to TRBD1. V lost 3 bases and J lost 0; bases outside the gene matches: 7. CDR1 WNHNN and CDR2 SYGVQD come from the germline V gene (reference sequence). This CDR3 has 18 residues.

V and J are TRBV2 and TRBJ2-2, with D unresolved. CDR1 is SNHLY and CDR2 is FYNNEI in the germline V gene. Trimming pared 5 bases from V and 6 bases from J, leaving 16 bases between. This CDR3 comprises 15 residues. This chain's CDR3 is CASSRRMEGAGELFF. The CDR3 DNA reads as TGTGCCAGCAGTCGCCGCATGGAAGGCGCCGGGGAGCTGTTTTTT.